A selection of T cell receptor beta chains follows, all from one sample in a study of beta chain features in type 1 diabetes. The method was immunoSEQ multiplex PCR; TCRdb's version includes in-frame clones alone and lacks a portion of them. Of about 360,000 clones listed, over 9.5% are singletons. The sample was naive CD4+ T cells from blood. The receptor source for this set is a man aged 18 to 29 in good health. The CDR3 runs from the conserved cysteine through the conserved F or W. Fields, in order: D gene, clone size, J gene, V gene, CDR3 protein, CDR3 DNA. A D gene is named only where the DNA matches it firmly. Rows give clone size only sometimes, using once, few, many, or a class for an expanded clone.

- - TRBJ1-3 TRBV7-3 CASSRAGVGNTIYF TGTGCCAGCAGCCGAGCCGGGGTCGGAAACACCATATATTTT
- few TRBJ2-7 TRBV20-1 CSAIYRDEQYF TGCAGTGCTATTTACCGCGACGAGCAGTACTTC
- - TRBJ2-5 TRBV11-3 CASSFAGLETQYF TGTGCCAGCAGCTTCGCAGGACTGGAGACCCAGTACTTC
TRBD2 - TRBJ2-1 TRBV11-3 CASSPPLAGGLNEQFF TGTGCCAGCAGCCCTCCGCTAGCGGGAGGACTCAATGAGCAGTTCTTC
- - TRBJ2-3 TRBV7-9 CASSSPGTDTQYF TGTGCCAGCAGCTCCCCGGGCACAGATACGCAGTATTTT
TRBD1 few TRBJ2-1 TRBV27 CASSLSWTGTVHNEQFF TGTGCCAGCAGTTTATCTTGGACAGGCACAGTCCACAATGAGCAGTTCTTC
TRBD1 - TRBJ2-2 TRBV7-9 CASSLAVMGQTNTGELFF TGTGCCAGCAGCTTAGCTGTGATGGGACAGACGAACACCGGGGAGCTGTTTTTT
- - TRBJ1-1 TRBV30 CAWSVRGAAQVFF TGTGCCTGGAGTGTACGGGGGGCGGCACAGGTTTTCTTT
- - TRBJ2-1 TRBV5-4 CASSLDGGNNEQFF TGTGCCAGCAGCTTGGATGGCGGGAATAATGAGCAGTTCTTC
- few TRBJ1-5 TRBV5-1 CASSLGSENQPQHF TGCGCCAGCAGCTTGGGGTCAGAAAATCAGCCCCAGCATTTT
- few TRBJ1-2 TRBV29-1 CSAGTNGYTF TGCAGCGCCGGGACTAATGGCTACACCTTC
- - TRBJ1-2 TRBV7-2 CASSSLGGHYGYTF TGTGCCAGCAGCTCACTGGGGGGACACTATGGCTACACCTTC
TRBD1 - TRBJ1-1 TRBV7-3 CASSTRQGDTEAFF TGTGCCAGCAGCACCCGACAGGGAGACACTGAAGCTTTCTTT
- - TRBJ2-7 TRBV30 CAWSVGDGGSYEQYF TGTGCCTGGAGTGTCGGCGATGGGGGCTCCTACGAGCAGTACTTC
- - TRBJ1-3 TRBV29-1 CSVGGQTLSSGNTIYF TGCAGCGTTGGAGGACAGACCCTGAGCTCTGGAAACACCATATATTTT
- many TRBJ2-5 TRBV29-1 CSVDERETQYF TGCAGCGTTGACGAGCGGGAGACCCAGTACTTC
TRBD1 few TRBJ2-5 TRBV5-1 CASRPGTGGQETQYF TGCGCCAGCAGGCCCGGGACAGGGGGACAAGAGACCCAGTACTTC
TRBD1 few TRBJ1-4 TRBV5-4 CASSTRDRVGKLFF TGTGCCAGCAGCACCCGGGACAGGGTTGGAAAACTGTTTTTT
- few TRBJ1-5 TRBV29-1 CSALTGFDQPQHF TGCAGCGCCCTGACAGGTTTCGATCAGCCCCAGCATTTT
TRBD2 many TRBJ2-7 TRBV15 CATSPRTSGLYEQYF TGTGCCACCAGCCCCCGGACTAGCGGGTTGTACGAGCAGTACTTC
TRBD2 - TRBJ2-1 TRBV10-3 CASSTGGPNEQFF TGTGCCAGCAGCACGGGAGGGCCCAATGAGCAGTTCTTC
- few TRBJ2-1 TRBV4-3 CASSQVRYSYNEQFF TGCGCCAGCAGCCAAGTCAGGTACTCCTACAATGAGCAGTTCTTC
- few TRBJ2-7 TRBV7-2 CASSSGAYEQYF TGTGCCAGCAGCTCCGGGGCCTACGAGCAGTACTTC
- few TRBJ1-1 TRBV19 CASSNTGNTEAFF TGTGCCAGTAGTAACACAGGGAACACTGAAGCTTTCTTT
- - TRBJ1-4 TRBV7-9 CASSRTAITEKLFF TGTGCCAGCAGTCGTACAGCAATAACCGAAAAACTGTTTTTT
TRBD1 - TRBJ2-7 TRBV29-1 CSVRGTGGGEQYF TGCAGCGTCCGCGGGACAGGGGGCGGCGAGCAGTACTTC
- few TRBJ2-7 TRBV7-2 CASIPRDFLGALYEQYF TGTGCCAGCATCCCCCGGGACTTCCTCGGGGCCCTCTACGAGCAGTACTTC
- - TRBJ2-3 TRBV5-1 CASSFIPSGMTDTQYF TGCGCCAGCAGCTTCATACCTTCCGGGATGACAGATACGCAGTATTTT
TRBD2 - TRBJ2-7 TRBV7-2 CASSLGSGGASLEQYF TGTGCCAGCAGCTTAGGAAGCGGGGGGGCATCGCTCGAGCAGTACTTC
TRBD1 - TRBJ2-7 TRBV18 CASSPPGQGSNEQYF TGTGCCAGCTCACCTCCTGGACAGGGAAGTAACGAGCAGTACTTC
TRBD2 few TRBJ2-1 TRBV18 CASSPWTSGRASFANEQFF TGTGCCAGCTCACCTTGGACTAGCGGGAGGGCCAGCTTCGCCAATGAGCAGTTCTTC
TRBD1 few TRBJ1-5 TRBV23-1 CASSLERTGDDQPQHF TGCGCCAGCAGTCTCGAAAGGACAGGGGACGATCAGCCCCAGCATTTT
TRBD1 - TRBJ2-1 TRBV7-2 CASSASGGSYNEQFF TGTGCCAGCAGCGCTTCAGGGGGCTCCTACAATGAGCAGTTCTTC
- few TRBJ1-5 TRBV27 CASSSQGKQPQHF TGTGCCAGCAGTTCACAGGGCAAGCAGCCCCAGCATTTT
- many TRBJ2-1 TRBV25-1 CASSELSGNEQFF TGTGCCAGCAGTGAATTAAGCGGCAATGAGCAGTTCTTC
- - TRBJ2-1 TRBV6-5 CASSPTLLSYNEQFF TGTGCCAGCAGTCCGACTCTGCTCTCCTACAATGAGCAGTTCTTC
TRBD2 - TRBJ2-7 TRBV7-2 CASSLTSARYEQYF TGTGCCAGCAGCCTGACTAGCGCAAGGTACGAGCAGTACTTC
TRBD2 - TRBJ2-1 TRBV9 CASSVAGTSMGDEQFF TGTGCCAGCAGCGTAGCTGGGACTAGCATGGGGGATGAGCAGTTCTTC
- - TRBJ1-1 TRBV5-1 CASSLGILNTEAFF TGCGCCAGCAGCTTGGGTATCCTGAACACTGAAGCTTTCTTT
- few TRBJ1-4 TRBV7-2 CASSSYEKLFF TGTGCCAGCAGCTCGTATGAAAAACTGTTTTTT
- - TRBJ2-3 TRBV2 CASSPGISTDTQYF TGTGCCAGCAGTCCCGGGATAAGCACAGATACGCAGTATTTT